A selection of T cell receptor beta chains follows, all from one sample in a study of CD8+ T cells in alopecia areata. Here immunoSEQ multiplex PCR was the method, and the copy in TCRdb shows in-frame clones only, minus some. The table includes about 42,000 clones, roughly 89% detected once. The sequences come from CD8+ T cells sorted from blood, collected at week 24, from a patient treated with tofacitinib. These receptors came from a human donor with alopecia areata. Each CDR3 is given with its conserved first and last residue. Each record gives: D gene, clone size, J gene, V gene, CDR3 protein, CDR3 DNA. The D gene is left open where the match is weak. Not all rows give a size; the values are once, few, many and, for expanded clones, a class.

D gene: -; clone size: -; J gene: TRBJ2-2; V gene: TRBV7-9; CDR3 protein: CASSLIRGGETGELFF; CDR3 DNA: TGTGCCAGCAGCTTAATACGGGGAGGAGAGACCGGGGAGCTGTTTTTT
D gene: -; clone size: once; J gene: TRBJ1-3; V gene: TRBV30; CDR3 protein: CAWSDSGELSGNTIYF; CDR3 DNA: TGTGCCTGGAGCGACTCAGGGGAGCTCTCTGGAAACACCATATATTTT
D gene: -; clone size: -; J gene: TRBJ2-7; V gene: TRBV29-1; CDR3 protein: CSVEGGMEQYF; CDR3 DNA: TGCAGCGTTGAAGGAGGGATGGAGCAGTACTTC
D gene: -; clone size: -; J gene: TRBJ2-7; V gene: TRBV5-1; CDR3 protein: CASSPRDGDSYEQYF; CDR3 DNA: TGCGCCAGCAGCCCCCGGGACGGGGACTCCTACGAGCAGTACTTC
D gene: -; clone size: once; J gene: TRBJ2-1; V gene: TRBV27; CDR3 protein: CASSLWWGNEQFF; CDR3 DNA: TGTGCCAGCAGTTTATGGTGGGGGAATGAGCAGTTCTTC
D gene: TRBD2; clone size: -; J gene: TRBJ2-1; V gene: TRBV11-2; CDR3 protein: CASSLLAGIYNEQFF; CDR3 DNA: TGTGCCAGCAGCTTGCTAGCGGGGATATACAATGAGCAGTTCTTC
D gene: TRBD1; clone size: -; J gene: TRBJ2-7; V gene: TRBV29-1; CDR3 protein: CSSVGQGAYEQYF; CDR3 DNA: TGCAGCAGTGTGGGACAGGGGGCCTACGAGCAGTACTTC
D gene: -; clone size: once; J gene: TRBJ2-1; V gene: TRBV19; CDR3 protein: CASSYGGYNEQFF; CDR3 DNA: TGTGCCAGTAGTTACGGGGGCTACAATGAGCAGTTCTTC
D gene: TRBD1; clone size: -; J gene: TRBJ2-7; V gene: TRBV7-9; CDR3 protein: CASSQSTGGNEQYF; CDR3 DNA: TGTGCCAGCAGCCAATCGACAGGGGGGAACGAGCAGTACTTC
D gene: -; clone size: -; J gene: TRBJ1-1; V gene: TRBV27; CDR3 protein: CASSFGVLNTEAFF; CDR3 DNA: TGTGCCAGCAGTTTTGGGGTCCTGAACACTGAAGCTTTCTTT
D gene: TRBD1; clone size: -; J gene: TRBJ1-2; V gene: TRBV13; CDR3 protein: CASRPHGDRVPYGYTF; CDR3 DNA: TGTGCCAGCAGGCCCCATGGAGACAGGGTACCCTATGGCTACACCTTC
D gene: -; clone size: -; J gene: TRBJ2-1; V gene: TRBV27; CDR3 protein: CASSLSAGAMGFYNEQFF; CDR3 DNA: TGTGCCAGCAGTTTATCGGCAGGGGCGATGGGTTTTTACAATGAGCAGTTCTTC